Below, one T cell receptor beta chain is given with its context. Its antigen is still unknown. No much larger clone exists at a distance of one base, and base qualities are not known. Including cysteine and phenylalanine, the CDR3 has 19 amino acids. Only CDR3 DNA is held: 57 bases, read in frame from base 1. V lost 7 bases and J lost 0 bases; the stretch between them is 27 bases long. The germline V gene supplies CDR1 MNHNS and CDR2 SASEGT. RNA was extracted using the RNeasy kit, and roughly 0.5 to 1 ug of the RNA was reverse transcribed with random hexamers. The immunoSEQ multiplex PCR assay, which covers 54 Vbeta and 13 Jbeta segments, was used to amplify TCR beta CDR3 regions. Bias from PCR amplification was corrected by using a synthetic template baseline for primer optimization and for computational correction. The authors' pipeline ran thus. Reads were annotated to V, D and J genes per IMGT and analyzed with immunoSEQ Analyzer, keeping only productive sequences. To calculate clonality, Shannon entropy was normalized by log2 of the number of productive unique sequences and then subtracted from one. For each patient and control, public and private clones were evaluated within the 100 most prevalent clones. Clones were defined as Susac-specific if absent from the healthy and MS cohorts, from 900 to 1,300 published viral clones and from other ImmuneACCESS disease sequences. TCRdb ran its own pipeline on the public reads, namely fastp trimming at Q25 and MiXCR clone calling, and kept in-frame beta chains. Duplicate CDR3 protein sequences are folded into a single record with the most common DNA and genes. The V and J calls reflect TCRdb's pipeline rather than the authors' work. This sample lists around 77,000 distinct CDR3 sequences; 95% to 96% were detected once. The ten biggest clones cover 0.1% to 0.12% of the sample.

Peripheral blood CD8+ and CD4+ T cells from healthy donors, Susac syndrome patients and multiple sclerosis patients were profiled by high-throughput TCR beta sequencing. The multiple sclerosis controls were treatment-naive patients whose relapsing-remitting disease, either stable or active, fulfilled the revised McDonald criteria. Bulk CD8+ and CD4+ T cells were purified magnetically by negative isolation, whereas CD8+ TEMRA cells were enriched by FACS. Blood was drawn into EDTA tubes, processed within 24 hours, and PBMCs were isolated by density gradient centrifugation. PBMCs intended for TCR sequencing were cryopreserved in liquid nitrogen and thawed later in a water bath at 37 degrees C. Purity of sorted or isolated CD4+, CD8+ and CD8+ TEMRA cells was at least 90%. The data are from a study of CD8 T cells in Susac syndrome (dated by TCRdb to about 2019). About the study as a whole: The study used repertoire sequencing to test whether antigen drove CD8+ T cell activation and differentiation in Susac syndrome.

Beyond this particular receptor, the publication reports: The study acknowledged that relatively few individuals were included in the TCR sequencing and HLA analysis.

The source of this sequence is a human donor with multiple sclerosis. The V and J genes are TRBV6-1 and TRBJ1-1; TRBD1 is a possible D gene, resting on 5 matching bases. What was sequenced was CD4+ T cells from PBMCs. The CDR3 loop reads CASNPGPRQGSGVNTEAFF. The DNA reads as follows: TGTGCCAGCAACCCCGGCCCTAGGCAGGGATCAGGAGTGAACACTGAAGCTTTCTTT.